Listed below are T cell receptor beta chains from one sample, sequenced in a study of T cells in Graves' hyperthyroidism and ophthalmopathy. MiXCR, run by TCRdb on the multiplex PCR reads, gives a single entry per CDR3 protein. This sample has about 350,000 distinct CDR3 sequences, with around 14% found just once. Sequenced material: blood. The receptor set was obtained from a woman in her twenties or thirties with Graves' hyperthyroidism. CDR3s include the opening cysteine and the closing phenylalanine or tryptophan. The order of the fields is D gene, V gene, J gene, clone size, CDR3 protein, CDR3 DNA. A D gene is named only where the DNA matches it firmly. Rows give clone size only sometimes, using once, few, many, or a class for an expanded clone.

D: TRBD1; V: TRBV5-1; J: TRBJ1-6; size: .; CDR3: CASSLRRRDRGNSPLHF; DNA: TGCGCCAGCAGCTTACGACGTCGGGACAGGGGCAATTCACCCCTCCACTTT
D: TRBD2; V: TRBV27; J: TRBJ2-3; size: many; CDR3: CASSLIRAGLATDTQYF; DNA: TGTGCCAGCAGTTTAATTAGGGCGGGACTAGCTACAGATACGCAGTATTTT
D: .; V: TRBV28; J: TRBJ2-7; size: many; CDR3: CASSFRGSGAYEQYF; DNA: TGTGCCAGCAGTTTTCGGGGAAGTGGAGCCTACGAGCAGTACTTC
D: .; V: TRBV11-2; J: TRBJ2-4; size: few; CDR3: CASSPTHAEGIAKNIQYF; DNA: TGTGCCAGCAGCCCAACCCATGCGGAAGGAATAGCCAAAAACATTCAGTACTTC
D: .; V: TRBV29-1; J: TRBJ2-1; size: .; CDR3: CSVDNSEQFF; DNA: TGCAGCGTTGACAACAGTGAGCAGTTCTTC
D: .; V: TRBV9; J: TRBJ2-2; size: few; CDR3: CASSVLGANTGELFF; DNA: TGTGCCAGCAGCGTACTCGGGGCGAACACCGGGGAGCTGTTTTTT
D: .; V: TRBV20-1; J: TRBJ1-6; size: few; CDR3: CSGGGSSYNSPLHF; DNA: TGCAGCGGGGGGGGGAGCTCCTATAATTCACCCCTCCACTTT
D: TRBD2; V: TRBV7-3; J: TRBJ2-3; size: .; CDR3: CASSPLLRLAGTADTQYF; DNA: TGTGCCAGCAGCCCGCTCCTTCGACTAGCGGGAACAGCAGATACGCAGTATTTT
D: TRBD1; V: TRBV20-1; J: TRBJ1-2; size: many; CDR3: CSARSRGHGYGYTF; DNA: TGCAGTGCTAGATCTAGGGGGCACGGCTATGGCTACACCTTC
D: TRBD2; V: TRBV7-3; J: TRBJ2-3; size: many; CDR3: CASSRSGRALDTQYF; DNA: TGTGCCAGCAGCCGGAGCGGGAGGGCCTTGGATACGCAGTATTTT
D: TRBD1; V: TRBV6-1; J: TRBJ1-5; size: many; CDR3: CASSGTGILQPQHF; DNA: TGTGCCAGCAGTGGGACAGGTATTTTGCAGCCCCAGCATTTT
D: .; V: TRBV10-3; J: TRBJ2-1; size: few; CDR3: CAAHNEQFF; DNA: TGTGCCGCCCACAATGAGCAGTTCTTC